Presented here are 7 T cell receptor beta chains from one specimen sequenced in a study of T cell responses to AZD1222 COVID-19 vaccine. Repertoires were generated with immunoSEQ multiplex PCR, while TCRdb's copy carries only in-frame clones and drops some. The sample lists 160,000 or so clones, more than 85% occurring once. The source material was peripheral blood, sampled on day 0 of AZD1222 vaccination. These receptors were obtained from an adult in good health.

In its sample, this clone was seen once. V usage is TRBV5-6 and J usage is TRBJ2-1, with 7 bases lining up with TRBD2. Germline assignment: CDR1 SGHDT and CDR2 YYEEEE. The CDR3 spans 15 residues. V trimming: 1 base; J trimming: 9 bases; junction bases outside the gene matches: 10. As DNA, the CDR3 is TGTGCCAGCAGCTTGACTATTGTGGGGAGGGGTGAGCAGTTCTTC. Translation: CASSLTIVGRGEQFF.

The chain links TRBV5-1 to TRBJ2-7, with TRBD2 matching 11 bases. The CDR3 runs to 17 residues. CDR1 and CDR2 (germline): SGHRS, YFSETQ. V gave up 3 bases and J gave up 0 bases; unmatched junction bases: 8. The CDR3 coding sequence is TGCGCCAGCAGCTCTGTCCCGGGACTAGCGGCCTCCTACGAGCAGTACTTC. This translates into CASSSVPGLAASYEQYF.

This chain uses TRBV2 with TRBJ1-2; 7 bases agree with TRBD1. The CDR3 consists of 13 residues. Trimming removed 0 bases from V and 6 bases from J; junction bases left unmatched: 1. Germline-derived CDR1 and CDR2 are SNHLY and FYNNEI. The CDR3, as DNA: TGTGCCAGCAGTGAAGCGGACAGGCATGGCTACACCTTC. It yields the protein CASSEADRHGYTF.

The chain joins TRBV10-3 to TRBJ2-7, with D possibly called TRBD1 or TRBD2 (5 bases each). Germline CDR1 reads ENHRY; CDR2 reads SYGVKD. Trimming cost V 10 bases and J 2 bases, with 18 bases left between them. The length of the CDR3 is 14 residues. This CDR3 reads CATVGAGDPYEQYF. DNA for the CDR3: TGTGCCACCGTTGGGGCCGGGGACCCCTACGAGCAGTACTTC.

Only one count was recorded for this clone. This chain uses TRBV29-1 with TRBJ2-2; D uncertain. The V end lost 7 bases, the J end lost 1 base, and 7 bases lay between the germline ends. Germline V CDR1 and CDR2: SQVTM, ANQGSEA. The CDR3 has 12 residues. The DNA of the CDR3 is TGCAGCGCGGCTTTGAACACCGGGGAGCTGTTTTTT. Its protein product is CSAALNTGELFF.

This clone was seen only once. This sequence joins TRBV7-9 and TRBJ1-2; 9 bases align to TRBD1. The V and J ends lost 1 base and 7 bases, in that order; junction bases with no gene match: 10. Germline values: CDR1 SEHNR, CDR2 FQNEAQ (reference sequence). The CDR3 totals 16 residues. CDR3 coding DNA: TGTGCCAGCAGCTTAGAACGAGGACAGGGGACAGGTGGCTACACCTTC. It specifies CASSLERGQGTGGYTF.

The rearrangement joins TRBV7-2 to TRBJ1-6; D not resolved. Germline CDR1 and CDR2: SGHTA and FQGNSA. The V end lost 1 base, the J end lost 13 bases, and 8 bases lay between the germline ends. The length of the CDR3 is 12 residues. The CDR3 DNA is TGTGCCAGCAGCTTAGGGGTAAGGCCCCTCCACTTT. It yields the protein CASSLGVRPLHF.